The entry below describes one T cell receptor (beta chain). The antigen is not known. The sample is drawn from a study of CD8+ T cells in alopecia areata. Indicated treatment: oral pan-JAK inhibitor, 5-10 mg twice daily. As part of sample collection, lesional scalp punch biopsies and peripheral blood were taken from alopecia areata patients. Study-wide points: Scalp sequencing also captures normal skin's resident alphabeta T cells. Although TCR sharing was seen in mice, sharing across patients was less clear, possibly for HLA-related reasons. With tofacitinib ongoing, many expanded lesional clones persisted in both scalp and blood.

cDNA reverse transcribed from extracted RNA served as the sequencing template. This table comes from immunoSEQ multiplex PCR, and its TCRdb copy is limited to in-frame clones, with some not included. The repertoire consists of around 140,000 clones, with about 59% occurring once and the leading ten covering about 15%. The material sequenced was CD8+ T cells sorted from blood, taken at week 4, from a patient treated with tofacitinib. The origin of this receptor is a human donor with alopecia areata.

CDR3 amino acids: CASSSSVAGHEQYF. DNA for the CDR3: TGTGCCAGCAGCTCATCCGTGGCGGGCCACGAGCAGTACTTC. J is TRBJ2-7 and V is TRBV7-9; tentative D call: TRBD2 (5 bases). V lost 4 bases to trimming and J lost 5 bases, with 15 bases between them. Germline loops: CDR1 SEHNR, CDR2 FQNEAQ (reference sequence). The CDR3 covers 14 residues.